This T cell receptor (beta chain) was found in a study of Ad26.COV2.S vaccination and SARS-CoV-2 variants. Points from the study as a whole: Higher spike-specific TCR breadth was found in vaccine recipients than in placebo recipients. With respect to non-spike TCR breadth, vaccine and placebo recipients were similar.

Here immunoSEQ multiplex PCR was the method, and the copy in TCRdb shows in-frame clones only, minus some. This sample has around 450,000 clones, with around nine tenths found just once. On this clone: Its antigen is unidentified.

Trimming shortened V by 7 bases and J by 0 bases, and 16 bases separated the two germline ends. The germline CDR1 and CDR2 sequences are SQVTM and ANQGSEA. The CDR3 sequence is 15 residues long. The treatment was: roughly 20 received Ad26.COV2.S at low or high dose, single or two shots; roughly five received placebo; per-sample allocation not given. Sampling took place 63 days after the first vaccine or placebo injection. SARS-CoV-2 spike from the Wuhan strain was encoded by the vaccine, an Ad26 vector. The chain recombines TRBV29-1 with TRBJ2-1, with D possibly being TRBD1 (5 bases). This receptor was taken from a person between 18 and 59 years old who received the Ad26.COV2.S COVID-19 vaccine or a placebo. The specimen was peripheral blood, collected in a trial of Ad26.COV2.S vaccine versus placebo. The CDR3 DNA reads TGCAGCGCAGCCGACACAGGTAGCTCCTACAATGAGCAGTTCTTC. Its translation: CSAADTGSSYNEQFF.